The present entry profiles one TCR beta chain with its context. These data are taken from a study of early T cells in non-severe SARS-CoV-2 infection. The overall study: RNA in bulk from unsorted whole blood was sequenced, and chains were unpaired.

One entry per CDR3 protein, called by TCRdb with MiXCR from the 5' RACE reads. Of over 25,000 distinct CDR3 sequences listed, more than 6% are singletons. The V gene's germline CDR1 is MNHEY and CDR2 SVGEGT. V dropped 5 bases and J dropped 2; count of bases not matched to a gene: 6. The CDR3 extends over 14 amino acids. The chain uses TRBV6-2 or TRBV6-3 and TRBJ2-7; TRBD2 matches 7 bases. The receptor was derived from an adult who was a healthcare worker with PCR-confirmed SARS-CoV-2 infection or an uninfected control (not recorded which). Material: whole blood. The CDR3 spells CASSPTSAAYEQYF. CDR3 DNA sequence: TGTGCCAGCAGTCCCACTAGCGCGGCCTACGAGCAGTACTTC.